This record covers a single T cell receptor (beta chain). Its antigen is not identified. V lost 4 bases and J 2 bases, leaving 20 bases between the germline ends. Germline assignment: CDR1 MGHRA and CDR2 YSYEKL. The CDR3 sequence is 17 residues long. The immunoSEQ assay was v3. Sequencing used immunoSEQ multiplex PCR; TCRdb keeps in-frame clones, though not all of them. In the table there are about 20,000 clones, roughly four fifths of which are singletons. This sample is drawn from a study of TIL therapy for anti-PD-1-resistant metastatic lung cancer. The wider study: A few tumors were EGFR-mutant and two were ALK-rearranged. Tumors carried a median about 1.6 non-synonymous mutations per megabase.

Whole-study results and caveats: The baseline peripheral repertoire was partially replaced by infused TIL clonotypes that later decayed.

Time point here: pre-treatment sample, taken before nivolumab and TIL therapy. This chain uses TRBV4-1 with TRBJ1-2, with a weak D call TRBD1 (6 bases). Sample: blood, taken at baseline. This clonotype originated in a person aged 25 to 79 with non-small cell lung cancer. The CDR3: CASSRESGGASNYGYTF. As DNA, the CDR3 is TGCGCCAGCAGCCGCGAAAGTGGGGGGGCCTCCAACTATGGCTACACCTTC.